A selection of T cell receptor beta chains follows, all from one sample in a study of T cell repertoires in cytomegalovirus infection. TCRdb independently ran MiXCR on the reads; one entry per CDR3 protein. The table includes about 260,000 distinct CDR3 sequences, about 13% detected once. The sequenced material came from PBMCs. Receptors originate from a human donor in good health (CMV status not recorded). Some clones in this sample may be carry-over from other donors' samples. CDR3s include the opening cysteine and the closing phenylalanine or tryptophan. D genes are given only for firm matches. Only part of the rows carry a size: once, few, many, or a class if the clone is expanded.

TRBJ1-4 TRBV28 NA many CASSLSGQREKLFF TGTGCCAGCAGTTTATCGGGACAACGGGAAAAACTGTTTTTT
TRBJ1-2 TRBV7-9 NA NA CASSPGGGGSDGYTF TGTGCCAGCAGCCCGGGGGGCGGTGGGTCGGATGGCTACACCTTC
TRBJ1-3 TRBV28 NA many CASSQQLGTGNTIYF TGTGCCAGCAGTCAACAACTAGGCACTGGAAACACCATATATTTT
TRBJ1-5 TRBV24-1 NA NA CATSESSSQPQHF TGTGCCACCAGTGAATCAAGTAGCCAGCCCCAGCATTTT
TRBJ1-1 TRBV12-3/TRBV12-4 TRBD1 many CASSLATGEAFF TGTGCCAGCAGTTTAGCGACAGGGGAAGCTTTCTTT
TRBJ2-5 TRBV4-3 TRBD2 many CASSQLAGVGETQYF TGCGCCAGCAGCCAACTAGCGGGAGTCGGAGAGACCCAGTACTTC
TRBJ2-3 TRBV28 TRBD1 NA CASRGTGVGTDTQYF TGTGCCAGCAGGGGGACAGGGGTGGGCACAGATACGCAGTATTTT
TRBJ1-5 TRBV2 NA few CASSGGWGNQPQHF TGTGCCAGCAGTGGGGGATGGGGCAATCAGCCCCAGCATTTT
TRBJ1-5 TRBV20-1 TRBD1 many CSASGQGANQPQHF TGCAGTGCTAGTGGACAGGGGGCTAACCAGCCCCAGCATTTT
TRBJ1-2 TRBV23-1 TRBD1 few CASRPHRGRGGYTF TGCGCCAGCAGGCCACACAGGGGGAGAGGTGGCTACACCTTC
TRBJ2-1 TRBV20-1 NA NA CSYSGSSYNEQFF TGCAGTTATAGCGGAAGCTCCTACAATGAGCAGTTCTTC
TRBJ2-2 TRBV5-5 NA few CASSFQAPTQVGELFF TGTGCCAGCAGCTTTCAGGCCCCTACCCAGGTCGGGGAGCTGTTTTTT
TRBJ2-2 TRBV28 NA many CASRVSGPGAGELFF TGTGCCAGCAGGGTTAGCGGTCCAGGGGCCGGGGAGCTGTTTTTT
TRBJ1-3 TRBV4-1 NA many CASSRSASGGSGNTIYF TGCGCCAGCAGCCGATCGGCCTCTGGCGGCTCTGGAAACACCATATATTTT
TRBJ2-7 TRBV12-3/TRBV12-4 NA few CASSIGQTYEQYF TGTGCCAGCAGTATCGGACAGACCTACGAGCAGTACTTC
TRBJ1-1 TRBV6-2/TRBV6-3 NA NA CASSLYLPVNTEAFF TGTGCCAGCAGTTTATACCTCCCGGTGAACACTGAAGCTTTCTTT
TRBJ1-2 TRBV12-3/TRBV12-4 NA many CASSQGYGYTF TGTGCCAGCAGTCAGGGGTATGGCTACACCTTC
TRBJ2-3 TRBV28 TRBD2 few CASSLETSESTDTQYF TGTGCCAGCAGTCTAGAGACTAGCGAGAGCACAGATACGCAGTATTTT
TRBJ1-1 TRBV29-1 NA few CSVEGLYTEAFF TGCAGCGTTGAAGGACTATACACTGAAGCTTTCTTT
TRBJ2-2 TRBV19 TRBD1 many CASSPGDSNTGELFF TGTGCCAGTAGTCCAGGGGACAGTAACACCGGGGAGCTGTTTTTT
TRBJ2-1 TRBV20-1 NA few CSVPPGPLSGEQFF TGCAGTGTCCCGCCGGGACCCCTCTCGGGGGAGCAGTTCTTC
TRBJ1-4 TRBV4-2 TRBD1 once CASSQQESGGNEKLFF TGTGCCAGCAGCCAACAAGAGTCAGGGGGTAATGAAAAACTGTTTTTT
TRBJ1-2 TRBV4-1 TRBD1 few CASSQRQGSYGYTF TGCGCCAGCAGCCAACGACAGGGGAGCTATGGCTACACCTTC
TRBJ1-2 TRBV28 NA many CASSLSELYGYTF TGTGCCAGCAGTTTAAGTGAACTATATGGCTACACCTTC
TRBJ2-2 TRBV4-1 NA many CASSQVPLMAANTGELFF TGCGCCAGCAGCCAGGTTCCCCTTATGGCGGCGAACACCGGGGAGCTGTTTTTT
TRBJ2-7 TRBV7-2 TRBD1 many CASSLGQGLTYEQYF TGTGCCAGCAGCTTAGGACAGGGCCTCACCTACGAGCAGTACTTC
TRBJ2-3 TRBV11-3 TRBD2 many CASSLRSPSGGATSTDTQYF TGTGCCAGCAGCTTACGATCCCCTAGCGGGGGGGCTACTAGCACAGATACGCAGTATTTT